What follows describes a single T cell receptor (beta chain). The sample originates from a study of blood T cell repertoires in COVID-19. Across the whole study: The United States, Italy and Spain provided the acute and convalescent COVID-19 samples. Sources were T cells, B-cell-depleted T cells, or PBMCs; the material itself was cDNA or gDNA.

V was cut by 0 bases and J by 3 bases, with 10 bases left in between. This CDR3 spans 15 amino acids. From germline, CDR1 is SGHTA and CDR2 FQGTGA. As originally analysed: Amplifying reference gene primers gave estimates of nucleated cell counts. Profiling relied on immunoSEQ multiplex PCR, and the TCRdb table lists in-frame clones only, not all of them. The V and J calls and clone size come from that table; D and trimming were worked out from the DNA. The data contain about 80,000 clones, around 88% of them singletons. This sequence joins TRBV7-3 and TRBJ2-3; tentative D call: TRBD1 (6 bases). Sequencing input: peripheral blood. The receptor comes from a woman of 80 years or more with acute or convalescent COVID-19. CDR3 loop: CASSLTSGQTDTQYF. Written as DNA, the CDR3 is TGTGCCAGCAGCTTAACCAGCGGACAGACAGATACGCAGTATTTT.